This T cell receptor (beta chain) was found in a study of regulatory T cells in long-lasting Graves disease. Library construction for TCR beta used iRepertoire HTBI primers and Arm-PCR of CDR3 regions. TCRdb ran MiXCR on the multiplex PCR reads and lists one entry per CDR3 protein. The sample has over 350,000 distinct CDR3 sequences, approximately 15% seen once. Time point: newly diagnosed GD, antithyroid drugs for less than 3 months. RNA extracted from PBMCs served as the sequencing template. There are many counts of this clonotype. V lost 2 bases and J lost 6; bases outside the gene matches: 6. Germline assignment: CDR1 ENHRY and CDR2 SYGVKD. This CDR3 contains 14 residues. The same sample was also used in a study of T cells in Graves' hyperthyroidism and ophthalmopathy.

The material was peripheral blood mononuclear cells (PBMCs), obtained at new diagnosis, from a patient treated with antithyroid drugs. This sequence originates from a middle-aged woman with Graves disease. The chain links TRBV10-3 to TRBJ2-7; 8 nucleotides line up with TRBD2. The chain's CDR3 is CAISERSGSAEQYF. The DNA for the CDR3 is TGTGCCATCAGTGAGAGAAGCGGGAGTGCCGAGCAGTACTTC.